These 28 T cell receptor beta chains originate from one sample sequenced in a study of T cell responses to AZD1222 COVID-19 vaccine. Only in-frame clones appear in the TCRdb table, and some are missing; sequencing was by immunoSEQ multiplex PCR. The profile covers some 85,000 clones, with about 85% appearing a single time and over 20% taken by the ten largest. Source: peripheral blood, taken on day 0 of AZD1222 vaccination. The receptors here all came from an adult in good health.

The V call is TRBV3-1 (or the pseudogene TRBV3-2), the J call TRBJ1-3; 8 bases are a match to TRBD1. Trimming at V came to 4 bases and at J to 10 bases, leaving 9 bases not matched to a gene. CDR3 length: 14 residues. The germline V gene encodes CDR1 LGHDT and CDR2 YNNKEL (reference sequence). This CDR3 is CASSPTGGIRTIYF. The CDR3 nucleotides are TGTGCCAGCAGCCCCACAGGGGGAATTAGAACCATATATTTT.

This chain connects TRBV27 to TRBJ1-2, with TRBD1 identical over 7 bases. Germline loops: CDR1 MNHEY, CDR2 SMNVEV (reference sequence). The ends lost 5 bases at V and 4 bases at J; junction bases unmatched: 10. The CDR3 has 15 residues. The DNA of the CDR3 is TGTGCCAGCAGTCCCTACAGGGGCCCTGGCTATGGCTACACCTTC. This sequence encodes CASSPYRGPGYGYTF.

This clone was counted a single time. The chain joins TRBV10-3 to TRBJ1-1, with D tentatively TRBD1 (5 bases). Germline V gene lookup returns CDR1 ENHRY and CDR2 SYGVKD. V lost 6 bases to trimming and J lost 1 base, with 18 bases between them. The CDR3 sequence is 16 residues long. DNA for the CDR3: TGTGCCATCAGGGGGGGGACCGGGACGGAGAACACTGAAGCTTTCTTT. Its translation: CAIRGGTGTENTEAFF.

V gene TRBV4-1 combines with J gene TRBJ2-4; 7 bases are a match to TRBD2. Germline V gene data show CDR1 as MGHRA and CDR2 as YSYEKL. This CDR3 spans 13 amino acids. V dropped 5 bases and J dropped 7; count of bases not matched to a gene: 5. The CDR3 region is CASSVAGGNIQYF. For the CDR3, the DNA is TGCGCCAGCAGCGTAGCGGGTGGGAACATTCAGTACTTC.

The chain employs TRBV10-1 and TRBJ2-7; tentatively, D is TRBD1 or TRBD2 (5 bases each). This CDR3 is built from 15 residues. V was trimmed by 0 bases and J by 6 bases, leaving 15 bases between them. The germline V gene has CDR1 WNHNN and CDR2 SYGVQD (reference sequence). CDR3 region: CASSESGDPRGEQYF. In DNA form, the CDR3 reads TGCGCCAGCAGTGAGTCAGGGGATCCTCGGGGCGAGCAGTACTTC.

In its sample, this clone was seen a few times. The V call is TRBV7-2, the J call TRBJ1-2; 11 bases line up with TRBD1. Germline V gives CDR1 SGHTA, CDR2 FQGNSA. The CDR3 contains 14 residues. The V gene end was trimmed by 2 bases and the J gene end by 8 bases; junction bases not matched to a gene: 4. The CDR3 reads CASSLRTGGKGYTF. CDR3 sequence (DNA): TGTGCCAGCAGCTTAAGGACAGGGGGCAAGGGCTACACCTTC.

In its sample, this clone was seen a few times. The CDR3 loop is CASSQQDQPQHF. The CDR3 DNA sequence: TGTGCCAGCAGCCAACAGGATCAGCCCCAGCATTTT. The V gene is TRBV7-6, the J gene TRBJ1-5, with D tentatively TRBD1 (5 bases). V was pared by 5 bases and J by 5 bases, with 7 bases between. CDR3 size: 12 residues. Germline V gene sequence: CDR1 SGHVS, CDR2 FNYEAQ.

The J gene is TRBJ2-1, the V gene TRBV14; TRBD2 aligns across 13 bases. The CDR3 is made up of 17 amino acids. Germline CDR1 SGHDN, CDR2 FVKESK. The trim removed 1 base at V and 9 bases at J, leaving 9 bases unmatched. The CDR3 nucleotides are TGTGCCAGCAGCCAAGTCTATGGACTAGCGGGAGACCCTGAGCAGTTCTTC. The encoded protein is CASSQVYGLAGDPEQFF. Supplemented by reference TRBV14 and TRBJ2-1, the full variable domain reads EAGVTQFPSHSVIEKGQTVTLRCDPISGHDNLYWYRRVMGKEIKFLLHFVKESKQDESGMPNNRFLAERTGGTYSTLKVQPAELEDSGVYFCASSQVYGLAGDPEQFFGPGTRLTVL.

The chain is built from TRBV28 and TRBJ1-2, with TRBD1 as a possible D gene (6 bases). The CDR3 consists of 15 residues. Germline V CDR1 and CDR2: MDHEN, SYDVKM. With 6 bases removed from V and 3 bases from J, the gap between germline ends came to 17 bases. The CDR3 loop reads CASSLLSQGDYGYTF. The CDR3 nucleotides are TGTGCCAGCAGCCTCCTTTCACAGGGAGACTATGGCTACACCTTC.

The rearrangement uses TRBV5-1 and TRBJ1-2, with 8 bases fitting TRBD1. V shed 0 bases and J 8 bases; nucleotides not matched to a gene: 6. Germline V gene sequence: CDR1 SGHRS, CDR2 YFSETQ. This CDR3 is 14 amino acids long. This CDR3 reads CASSLVSGGQGYTF. The CDR3 region has the DNA TGCGCCAGCAGCTTGGTGTCAGGGGGCCAGGGCTACACCTTC. The whole variable domain, filled in from reference TRBV5-1 and TRBJ1-2, reads KAGVTQTPRYLIKTRGQQVTLSCSPISGHRSVSWYQQTPGQGLQFLFEYFSETQRNKGNFPGRFSGRQFSNSRSEMNVSTLELGDSALYLCASSLVSGGQGYTFGSGTRLTVV.

This chain links TRBV5-4 with TRBJ2-2, with 7 positions matching TRBD1. From germline, CDR1 is SGHNT and CDR2 YYREEE (reference sequence). The CDR3 consists of 16 residues. V gave up 0 bases and J gave up 4 bases; unmatched junction bases: 6. CDR3 region: CASSLAYRGATGELFF. CDR3 in DNA: TGTGCCAGCAGCTTGGCCTACAGGGGTGCCACCGGGGAGCTGTTTTTT.

The chain links TRBV4-1 to TRBJ2-7, with D possibly being TRBD2 (5 bases). The CDR3 is 15 residues long. Trimming removed 4 bases from V and 4 bases from J, with 17 bases in between. Per the germline V gene, CDR1 is MGHRA and CDR2 is YSYEKL. The CDR3 loop reads CASSPPSRAGYEQYF. DNA of the CDR3: TGCGCCAGCAGCCCGCCGTCTAGGGCGGGTTACGAGCAGTACTTC.

The chain uses TRBV29-1 and TRBJ2-3; 8 bases are shared with TRBD1. CDR3 length: 15 residues. Germline V gene sequence: CDR1 SQVTM, CDR2 ANQGSEA. After removal of 6 bases from V and 4 bases from J, the junction contained 12 bases not matched to a gene. CDR3 nucleotides: TGCAGCGTGGGACAGGCGGCCCAAGGAGCAGATACGCAGTATTTT. The encoded protein is CSVGQAAQGADTQYF.

This clone occurred once. This chain joins TRBV7-2 and TRBJ2-5, with 8 nucleotides matching TRBD1. This CDR3 comprises 13 residues. The germline gives CDR1 SGHTA, CDR2 FQGNSA. V shed 6 bases and J 4 bases; nucleotides not matched to a gene: 4. DNA for the CDR3: TGTGCCAGCAGATTTGACAGGGGAGAGACCCAGTACTTC. It encodes CASRFDRGETQYF.

The chain links TRBV5-4 to TRBJ2-1; the D gene is possibly TRBD1 (5 bases). Per the germline V gene, CDR1 is SGHNT and CDR2 is YYREEE (reference sequence). The CDR3 runs 15 residues. V was pared by 4 bases and J by 3 bases, with 14 bases between. CDR3: CASSPSQGDYNEQFF. In DNA, the CDR3 is TGTGCCAGCAGCCCCTCGCAGGGTGACTACAATGAGCAGTTCTTC.

This chain links TRBV5-5 with TRBJ2-5; D unresolved. The CDR3 has 14 residues. Trimming took off 4 bases at V and 1 base at J, with 11 bases between the two ends. Germline V CDR1 and CDR2: SGHKS, YYEKEE (reference sequence). The CDR3 nucleotides read TGTGCCAGCAGCCACGCGGAACTCCAAGAGACCCAGTACTTC. Translation gives CASSHAELQETQYF. Looking up the rest from reference TRBV5-5 and TRBJ2-5 gives the full variable domain: DAGVTQSPTHLIKTRGQQVTLRCSPISGHKSVSWYQQVLGQGPQFIFQYYEKEERGRGNFPDRFSARQFPNYSSELNVNALLLGDSALYLCASSHAELQETQYFGPGTRLLVL.

V gene TRBV5-1 combines with J gene TRBJ1-1; possibly TRBD1 for D (5 bases). The V end lost 3 bases, the J end lost 5 bases, and 11 bases lay between the germline ends. The CDR3 covers 13 residues. Germline V gene data show CDR1 as SGHRS and CDR2 as YFSETQ. CDR3 DNA sequence: TGCGCCAGCAGCTCAGGCGGGGGGACTGAAGCTTTCTTT. The encoded protein is CASSSGGGTEAFF.

The chain has TRBV5-1 and TRBJ1-2; D not certain. Trimming shortened V by 0 bases and J by 3 bases, and 18 bases separated the two germline ends. Germline V gene sequence: CDR1 SGHRS, CDR2 YFSETQ. CDR3 length equals 17 residues. The CDR3 is CASSLAFVPRRYYGYTF. For the CDR3, the DNA is TGCGCCAGCAGCTTGGCGTTTGTGCCCCGGAGATACTATGGCTACACCTTC. The complete variable domain, with remaining parts taken from reference TRBV5-1 and TRBJ1-2, reads KAGVTQTPRYLIKTRGQQVTLSCSPISGHRSVSWYQQTPGQGLQFLFEYFSETQRNKGNFPGRFSGRQFSNSRSEMNVSTLELGDSALYLCASSLAFVPRRYYGYTFGSGTRLTVV.

The chain uses TRBV21-1 and TRBJ1-5; TRBD1, the table's D call, lacks a check against the DNA. TRBV21-1 is given as a pseudogene. The CDR3 sequence is 17 residues long. Here the CDR3 DNA reads TGTGCCAGCAGCCTACCCCAGGGGGACGGCTACAATCAGCCCCAGCATTTT. Residues: CASSLPQGDGYNQPQHF.

V and J are TRBV18 and TRBJ2-3; 12 bases are a match to TRBD2. The V gene's germline CDR1 is KGHSH and CDR2 LQKENI. There are 16 residues in the CDR3. Unmatched junction bases numbered 9, after V lost 6 bases and J lost 5 bases. The CDR3 here is CASSLLAGGQGDTQYF. The CDR3, as DNA: TGTGCCAGCTCTCTCCTAGCGGGAGGGCAGGGAGATACGCAGTATTTT.

The CDR3 region has the DNA TGTGCCAGCAGTTACACCTTAGGACGTAACCAAGAGACCCAGTACTTC. Its protein is CASSYTLGRNQETQYF. The chain has TRBV6-5 and TRBJ2-5, with D unclear. V was pared by 2 bases and J by 0 bases, with 13 bases between. Germline CDR1 MNHEY, CDR2 SVGAGI. The CDR3 is 16 residues long.

This chain links TRBV7-5 with TRBJ2-4; the DNA was not used to check the table's D call, TRBD1. TRBV7-5 is a pseudogene locus. The CDR3 loop spans 19 amino acids. CDR3 DNA sequence: TGTGTCAGAAGCTTAGCTAGGGACAGGGGGCACAAAGCCAAAAACATTCAGTACTTC. It encodes CVRSLARDRGHKAKNIQYF.

The chain joins TRBV19 to TRBJ1-4; tentative D call: TRBD1 (6 bases). This CDR3 spans 16 amino acids. Germline CDR1 and CDR2: LNHDA and SQIVND (reference sequence). V gave up 4 bases and J gave up 6 bases, with 18 bases separating them. CDR3 DNA: TGTGCCAGTAGTACCTCACCGGGGGCAGTGTATGAAAAACTGTTTTTT. Residues: CASSTSPGAVYEKLFF.

The chain recombines TRBV18 with TRBJ2-7; a weak D match, TRBD2 (6 bases). This CDR3 has 14 amino acids. Germline loops: CDR1 KGHSH, CDR2 LQKENI. Trimming removed 3 bases at V and 6 bases at J, with 15 bases between. The CDR3 coding sequence is TGTGCCAGCTCACCGATGGAGGGCGGGTTCGAGCAGTACTTC. The encoded protein is CASSPMEGGFEQYF.

V and J are TRBV7-9 and TRBJ2-5, with D possibly TRBD1 on 5 matching bases. The length of the CDR3 is 11 residues. V was pared by 6 bases and J by 4 bases, with 6 bases between. Germline V gene sequence: CDR1 SEHNR, CDR2 FQNEAQ (reference sequence). CDR3 sequence (DNA): TGTGCCAGCAGGGGGCTAGAGACCCAGTACTTC. Translated: CASRGLETQYF. The complete variable domain, with remaining parts taken from reference TRBV7-9 and TRBJ2-5, reads DTGVSQNPRHKITKRGQNVTFRCDPISEHNRLYWYRQTLGQGPEFLTYFQNEAQLEKSRLLSDRFSAERPKGSFSTLEIQRTEQGDSAMYLCASRGLETQYFGPGTRLLVL.

By share, this clone ranks as medium-sized. J is TRBJ1-1 and V is TRBV4-1; D uncertain. Per the germline V gene, CDR1 is MGHRA and CDR2 is YSYEKL. This CDR3 region has 14 residues. The V end was cut by 0 bases, the J end by 2 bases, with 7 bases between. CDR3 nucleotide sequence: TGCGCCAGCAGCCAAGAGAATCGTAACACTGAAGCTTTCTTT. It translates to CASSQENRNTEAFF.

The CDR3 sequence: CSVRSGGEVGELFF. CDR3 bases: TGCAGCGTTCGGTCAGGGGGCGAAGTCGGGGAGCTGTTTTTT. The chain links TRBV29-1 to TRBJ2-2; TRBD1 aligns across 8 bases. From germline, CDR1 is SQVTM and CDR2 ANQGSEA. The ends lost 5 bases at V and 7 bases at J; junction bases unmatched: 9. CDR3 length: 14 residues.

The rearrangement links TRBV9 to TRBJ2-1; 11 bases are shared with TRBD2. This CDR3 has 15 residues. Germline V gene data show CDR1 as SGDLS and CDR2 as YYNGEE. V dropped 2 bases and J dropped 8; count of bases not matched to a gene: 6. In nucleotides, the CDR3 is TGTGCCAGCAGCGTTTTAGCGGGAGGGGTTGATGAGCAGTTCTTC. Translated, it gives CASSVLAGGVDEQFF.